The clone carrying this T cell receptor (beta chain) was seen repeatedly, ten times or more. If no ophthalmopathy progression occurred within 18 months, Graves' hyperthyroidism was stable. The authors obtained PBMCs from 9 to 10 ml of fresh peripheral blood. This sample stems from a study of T cells in Graves' hyperthyroidism and ophthalmopathy. The investigators amplified TCR beta CDR3 regions from RNA transcripts. HTBI primers were used for first-round RT-PCR of the TCR CDR3. Using its own MiXCR run on the multiplex PCR reads, TCRdb lists one record per CDR3 protein. The sample lists a few hundred thousand distinct CDR3 sequences, 15% to 19% occurring once. The V gene's germline CDR1 is DFQATT and CDR2 SNEGSKA (reference sequence). CDR3 size: 14 residues. V lost 1 base to trimming and J lost 2 bases, with 10 bases between them.

The sequencing sample was made of blood. This chain links TRBV20-1 with TRBJ2-3, with D perhaps TRBD2 (6 bases). The sequence was collected from a woman under 40 with Graves' hyperthyroidism. The CDR3 spells CSARVAGITDTQYF. The CDR3 DNA reads TGCAGTGCTAGAGTGGCGGGAATCACAGATACGCAGTATTTT.